These 7 T cell receptor beta chains were all obtained from the same sample, sequenced in a study of blood T cell repertoires in COVID-19. Data came from immunoSEQ multiplex PCR; TCRdb stores just in-frame clones and leaves some out. The data show 120,000 to 150,000 clones, roughly 87% seen once. The material sequenced was peripheral blood. The receptors were sampled from a woman aged 50 to 65 with acute or convalescent COVID-19.

The chain uses TRBV20-1 and TRBJ1-5; D is possibly TRBD1 (5 bases). The ends were cut back, 3 bases at V and 7 bases at J, with 16 bases in the middle. CDR1 DFQATT and CDR2 SNEGSKA come from the germline V gene (reference sequence). The CDR3 covers 14 residues. The DNA of the CDR3 is TGCAGTGCTAGTGTGGGAGGGGCTGGGCAGCCCCAGCATTTT. This gives the protein CSASVGGAGQPQHF.

The chain links TRBV7-8 to TRBJ1-2; D is unclear. V lost 0 bases to trimming and J lost 5 bases, with 7 bases between them. Germline-derived CDR1 and CDR2 are SGHVS and FQNEAQ. The CDR3 is 13 residues long. CDR3 in DNA: TGTGCCAGCAGCTTAGCGGCCGATTATGGCTACACCTTC. This translates into CASSLAADYGYTF.

CDR3 sequence: CASSPGYGYTF. The DNA of the CDR3 is TGTGCCAGCAGCCCCGGGTACGGCTACACCTTC. V is TRBV9 and J is TRBJ1-2; D uncertain. V dropped 4 bases and J dropped 8 bases, with 9 bases sitting between them. Germline CDR1 reads SGDLS; CDR2 reads YYNGEE. The CDR3 runs 11 residues.

This clone has a single count. The rearrangement joins TRBV7-3 to TRBJ2-1, with 7 bases aligning to TRBD1. The V and J ends lost 5 bases and 11 bases, in that order; junction bases with no gene match: 6. Per germline, CDR1 SGHTA and CDR2 FQGTGA. This CDR3 has 12 amino acids. CDR3 region: CASSPGGEQQFF. In nucleotides, the CDR3 is TGTGCCAGCAGCCCAGGGGGAGAGCAGCAGTTCTTC.

The V and J genes are TRBV30 and TRBJ2-2; a possible D gene is TRBD2 (6 bases). The V gene lost 2 bases and the J gene lost 1 base, with 8 bases spanning the gap. This CDR3 comprises 14 residues. Germline values: CDR1 GTSNPN, CDR2 SVGIG (reference sequence). CDR3 region: CAWSRERNTGELFF. As DNA, the CDR3 is TGTGCCTGGAGTCGGGAGAGGAACACCGGGGAGCTGTTTTTT.

The V and J genes are TRBV12-3 or TRBV12-4 and TRBJ2-1; 7 bases are shared with TRBD2. Losses at the gene ends were 7 bases for V and 12 bases for J; bases not matched to a gene: 12. The CDR3 length is 13 residues. The CDR3 loop is CASNYGTGTMQFF. The DNA of the CDR3 is TGTGCCAGCAACTATGGGACCGGGACTATGCAGTTCTTC.

The chain links TRBV29-1 to TRBJ1-4, with D possibly matching TRBD1 (5 bases). V was clipped by 0 bases and J by 8 bases, with 13 bases between them. The CDR3 totals 14 residues. Germline CDR1 and CDR2: SQVTM and ANQGSEA. The CDR3 bases are TGCAGCGTTGAAGATAGCAAAGGGGTCGAAAAACTGTTTTTT. Amino acids: CSVEDSKGVEKLFF. Looking up the rest from reference TRBV29-1 and TRBJ1-4 gives the full variable domain: SAVISQKPSRDICQRGTSLTIQCQVDSQVTMMFWYRQQPGQSLTLIATANQGSEATYESGFVIDKFPISRPNLTFSTLTVSNMSPEDSSIYLCSVEDSKGVEKLFFGSGTQLSVL.